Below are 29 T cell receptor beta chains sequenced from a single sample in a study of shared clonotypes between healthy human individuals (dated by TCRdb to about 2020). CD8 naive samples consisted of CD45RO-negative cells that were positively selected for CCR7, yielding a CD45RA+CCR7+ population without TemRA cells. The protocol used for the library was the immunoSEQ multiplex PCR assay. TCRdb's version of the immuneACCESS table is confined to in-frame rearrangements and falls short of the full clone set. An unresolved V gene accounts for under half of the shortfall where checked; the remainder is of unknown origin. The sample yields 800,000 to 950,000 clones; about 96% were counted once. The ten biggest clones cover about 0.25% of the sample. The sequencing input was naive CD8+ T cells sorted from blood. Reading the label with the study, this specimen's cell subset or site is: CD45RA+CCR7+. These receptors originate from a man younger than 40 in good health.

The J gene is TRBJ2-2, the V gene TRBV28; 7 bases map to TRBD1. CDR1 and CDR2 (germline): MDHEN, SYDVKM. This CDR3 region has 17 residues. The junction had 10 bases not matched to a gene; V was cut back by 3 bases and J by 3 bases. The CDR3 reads CASSFPDRVKDTGELFF. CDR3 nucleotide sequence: TGTGCCAGCAGTTTCCCCGACAGGGTCAAAGACACCGGGGAGCTGTTTTTT.

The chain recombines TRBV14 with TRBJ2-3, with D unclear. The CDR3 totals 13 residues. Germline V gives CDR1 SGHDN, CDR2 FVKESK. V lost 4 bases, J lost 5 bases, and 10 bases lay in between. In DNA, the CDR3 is TGTGCCAGCAGCCTTCTAAGTAGAGATACGCAGTATTTT. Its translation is CASSLLSRDTQYF.

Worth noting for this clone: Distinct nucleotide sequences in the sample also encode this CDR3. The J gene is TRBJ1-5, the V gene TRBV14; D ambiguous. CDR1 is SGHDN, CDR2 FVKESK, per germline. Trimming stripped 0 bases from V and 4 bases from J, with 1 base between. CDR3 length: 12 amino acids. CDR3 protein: CASSQDNQPQHF. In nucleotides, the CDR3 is TGTGCCAGCAGCCAAGATAATCAGCCCCAGCATTTT. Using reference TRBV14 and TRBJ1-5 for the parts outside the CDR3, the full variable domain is EAGVTQFPSHSVIEKGQTVTLRCDPISGHDNLYWYRRVMGKEIKFLLHFVKESKQDESGMPNNRFLAERTGGTYSTLKVQPAELEDSGVYFCASSQDNQPQHFGDGTRLSIL.

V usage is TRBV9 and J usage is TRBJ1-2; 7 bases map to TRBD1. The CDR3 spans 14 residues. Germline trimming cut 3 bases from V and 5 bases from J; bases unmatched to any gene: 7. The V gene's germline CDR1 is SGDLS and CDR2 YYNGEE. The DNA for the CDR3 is TGTGCCAGCAGCGCCCGGGACAGCCCTTATGGCTACACCTTC. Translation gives CASSARDSPYGYTF.

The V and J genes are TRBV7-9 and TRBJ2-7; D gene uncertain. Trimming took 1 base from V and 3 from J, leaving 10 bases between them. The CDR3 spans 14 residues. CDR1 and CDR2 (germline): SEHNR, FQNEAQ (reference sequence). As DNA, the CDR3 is TGTGCCAGCAGCTTAGGGGGTCTCATCTACGAGCAGTACTTC. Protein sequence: CASSLGGLIYEQYF.

CDR3: CASSERGSGFHEQYF. CDR3 bases: TGTGCCAGCAGTGAACGGGGTTCGGGTTTTCACGAGCAGTACTTC. J is TRBJ2-7 and V is TRBV2; maybe TRBD2 (5 bases). Looked up from germline, CDR1 is SNHLY and CDR2 is FYNNEI. This CDR3 is built from 15 residues. V dropped 2 bases and J dropped 5 bases, with 16 bases sitting between them. The variable domain in full, completed from reference TRBV2 and TRBJ2-7, reads EPEVTQTPSHQVTQMGQEVILRCVPISNHLYFYWYRQILGQKVEFLVSFYNNEISEKSEIFDDQFSVERPDGSNFTLKIRSTKLEDSAMYFCASSERGSGFHEQYFGPGTRLTVT.

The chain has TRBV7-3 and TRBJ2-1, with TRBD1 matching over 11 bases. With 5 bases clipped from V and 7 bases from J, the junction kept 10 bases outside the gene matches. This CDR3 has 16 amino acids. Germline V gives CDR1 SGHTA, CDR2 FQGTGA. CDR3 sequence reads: CASSPAGGQGANEQFF. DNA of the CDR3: TGTGCCAGCAGCCCCGCGGGTGGACAGGGGGCTAATGAGCAGTTCTTC.

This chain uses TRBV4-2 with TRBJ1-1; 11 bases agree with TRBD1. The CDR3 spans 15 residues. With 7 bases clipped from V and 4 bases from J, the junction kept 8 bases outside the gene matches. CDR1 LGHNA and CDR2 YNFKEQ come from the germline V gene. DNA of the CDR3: TGTGCCAGCACTTTCCAGGGACAGGGGGTCACTGAAGCTTTCTTT. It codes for CASTFQGQGVTEAFF.

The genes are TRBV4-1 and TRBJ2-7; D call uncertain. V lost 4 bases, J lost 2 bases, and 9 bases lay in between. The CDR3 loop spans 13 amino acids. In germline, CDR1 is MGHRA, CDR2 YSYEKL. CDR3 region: CASSPRIAYEQYF. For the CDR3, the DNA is TGCGCCAGCAGCCCACGTATCGCCTACGAGCAGTACTTC.

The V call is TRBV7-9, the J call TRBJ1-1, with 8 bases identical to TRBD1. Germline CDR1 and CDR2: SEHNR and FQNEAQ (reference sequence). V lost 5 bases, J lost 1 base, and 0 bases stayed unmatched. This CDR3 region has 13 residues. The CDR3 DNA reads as TGTGCCAGCAGCGGACAGGGGAACACTGAAGCTTTCTTT. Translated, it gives CASSGQGNTEAFF.

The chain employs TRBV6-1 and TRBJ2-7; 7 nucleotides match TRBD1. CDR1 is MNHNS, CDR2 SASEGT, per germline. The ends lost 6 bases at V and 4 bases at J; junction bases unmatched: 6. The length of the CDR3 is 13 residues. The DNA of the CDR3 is TGTGCCAGCAGGGGGACAGCTTTATACGAGCAGTACTTC. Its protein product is CASRGTALYEQYF.

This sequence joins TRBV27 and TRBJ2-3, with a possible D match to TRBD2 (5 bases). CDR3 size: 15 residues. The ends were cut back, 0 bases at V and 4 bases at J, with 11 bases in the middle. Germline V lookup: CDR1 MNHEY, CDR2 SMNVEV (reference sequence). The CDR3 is CASSLSARGSDTQYF. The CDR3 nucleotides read TGTGCCAGCAGTTTATCGGCCAGAGGGTCAGATACGCAGTATTTT.

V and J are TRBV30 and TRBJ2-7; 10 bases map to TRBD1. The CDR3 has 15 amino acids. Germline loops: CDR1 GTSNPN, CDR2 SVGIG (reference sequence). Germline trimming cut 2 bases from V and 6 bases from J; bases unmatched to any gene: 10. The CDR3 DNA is TGTGCCTGGAGTCACATGGGGACAGGGGCGGTCGAGCAGTACTTC. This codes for CAWSHMGTGAVEQYF.

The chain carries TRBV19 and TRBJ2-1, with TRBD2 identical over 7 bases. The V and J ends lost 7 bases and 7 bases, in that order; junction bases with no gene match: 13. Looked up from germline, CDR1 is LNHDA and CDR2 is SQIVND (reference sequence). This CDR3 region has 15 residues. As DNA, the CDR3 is TGTGCCAGTAATCCGGGTGGTAGCGGGCCAAATGAGCAGTTCTTC. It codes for CASNPGGSGPNEQFF.

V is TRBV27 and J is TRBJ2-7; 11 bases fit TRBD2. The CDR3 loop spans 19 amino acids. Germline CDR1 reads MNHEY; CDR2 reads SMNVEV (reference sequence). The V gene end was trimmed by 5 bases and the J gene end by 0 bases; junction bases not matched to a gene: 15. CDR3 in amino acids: CASSDGLAGPSGSSYEQYF. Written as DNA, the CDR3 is TGTGCCAGCAGTGACGGACTAGCGGGCCCATCGGGAAGCTCCTACGAGCAGTACTTC.

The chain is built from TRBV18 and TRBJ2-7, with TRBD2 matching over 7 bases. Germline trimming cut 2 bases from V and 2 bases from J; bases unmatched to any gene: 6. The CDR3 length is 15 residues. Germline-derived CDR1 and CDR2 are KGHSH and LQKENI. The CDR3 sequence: CASSPGGDYTYEQYF. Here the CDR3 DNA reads TGTGCCAGCTCACCAGGGGGGGACTACACCTACGAGCAGTACTTC.

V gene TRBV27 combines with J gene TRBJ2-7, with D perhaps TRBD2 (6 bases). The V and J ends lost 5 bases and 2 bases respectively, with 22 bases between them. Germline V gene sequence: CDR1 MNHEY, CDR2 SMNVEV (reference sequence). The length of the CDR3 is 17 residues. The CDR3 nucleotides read TGTGCCAGCAGTCCTTATGGGATCGGGGGTGCGGCCTACGAGCAGTACTTC. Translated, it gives CASSPYGIGGAAYEQYF.

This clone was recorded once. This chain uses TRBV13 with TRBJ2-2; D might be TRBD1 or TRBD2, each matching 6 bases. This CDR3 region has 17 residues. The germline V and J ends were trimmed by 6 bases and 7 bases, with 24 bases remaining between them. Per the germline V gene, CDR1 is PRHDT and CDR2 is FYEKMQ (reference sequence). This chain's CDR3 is CASSLTPLGGQVGELFF. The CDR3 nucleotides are TGTGCCAGCAGTCTTACCCCCCTTGGGGGGCAAGTCGGGGAGCTGTTTTTT.

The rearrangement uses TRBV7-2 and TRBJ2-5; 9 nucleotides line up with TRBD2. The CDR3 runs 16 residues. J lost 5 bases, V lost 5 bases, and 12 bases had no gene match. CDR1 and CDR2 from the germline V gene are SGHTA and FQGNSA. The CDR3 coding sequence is TGTGCCAGCAGCCACCTTATGGGACTAGCTTTCGAGACCCAGTACTTC. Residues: CASSHLMGLAFETQYF.

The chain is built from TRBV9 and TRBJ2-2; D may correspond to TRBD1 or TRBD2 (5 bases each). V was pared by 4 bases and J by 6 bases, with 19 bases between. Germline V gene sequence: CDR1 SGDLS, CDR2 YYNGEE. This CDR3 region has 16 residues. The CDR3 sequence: CASSRMTGTTSGELFF. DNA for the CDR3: TGTGCCAGCAGCCGAATGACCGGGACCACATCCGGGGAGCTGTTTTTT.

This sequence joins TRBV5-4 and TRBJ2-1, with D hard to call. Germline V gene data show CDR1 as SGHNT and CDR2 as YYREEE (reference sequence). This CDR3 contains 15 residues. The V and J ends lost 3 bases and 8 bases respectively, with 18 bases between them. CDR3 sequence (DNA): TGTGCCAGCAGCTCTGATCCGGAACTGGGGTATGAGCAGTTCTTC. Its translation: CASSSDPELGYEQFF. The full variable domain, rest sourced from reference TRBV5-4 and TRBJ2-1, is ETGVTQSPTHLIKTRGQQVTLRCSSQSGHNTVSWYQQALGQGPQFIFQYYREEENGRGNFPPRFSGLQFPNYSSELNVNALELDDSALYLCASSSDPELGYEQFFGPGTRLTVL.

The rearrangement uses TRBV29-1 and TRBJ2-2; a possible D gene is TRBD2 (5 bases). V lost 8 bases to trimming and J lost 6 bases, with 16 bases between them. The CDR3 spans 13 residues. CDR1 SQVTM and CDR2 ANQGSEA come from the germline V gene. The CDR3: CSTWTVGAGELFF. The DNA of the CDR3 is TGCAGCACCTGGACCGTCGGGGCCGGGGAGCTGTTTTTT.

The CDR3 region is CASSTGQGATSGYTF. The CDR3 DNA reads as TGTGCCAGCAGCACCGGACAGGGGGCGACTAGTGGCTACACCTTC. The chain employs TRBV5-5 and TRBJ1-2; 11 bases line up with TRBD1. After removal of 4 bases from V and 7 bases from J, the junction contained 9 bases not matched to a gene. This CDR3 has 15 amino acids. Germline CDR1 is SGHKS and CDR2 is YYEKEE (reference sequence).

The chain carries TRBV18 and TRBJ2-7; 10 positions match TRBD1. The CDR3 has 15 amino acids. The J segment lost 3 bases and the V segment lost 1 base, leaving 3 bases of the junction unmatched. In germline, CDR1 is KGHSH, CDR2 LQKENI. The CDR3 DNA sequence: TGTGCCAGCTCACCACGCGGGACAGGGGTCTACGAGCAGTACTTC. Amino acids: CASSPRGTGVYEQYF. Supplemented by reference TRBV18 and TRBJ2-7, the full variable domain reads NAGVMQNPRHLVRRRGQEARLRCSPMKGHSHVYWYRQLPEEGLKFMVYLQKENIIDESGMPKERFSAEFPKEGPSILRIQQVVRGDSAAYFCASSPRGTGVYEQYFGPGTRLTVT.

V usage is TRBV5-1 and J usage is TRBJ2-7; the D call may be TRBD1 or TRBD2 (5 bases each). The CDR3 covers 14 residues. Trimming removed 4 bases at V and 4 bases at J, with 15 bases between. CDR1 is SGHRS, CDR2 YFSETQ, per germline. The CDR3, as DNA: TGCGCCAGCAGCCTAGGGACGGATAATTACGAGCAGTACTTC. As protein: CASSLGTDNYEQYF.

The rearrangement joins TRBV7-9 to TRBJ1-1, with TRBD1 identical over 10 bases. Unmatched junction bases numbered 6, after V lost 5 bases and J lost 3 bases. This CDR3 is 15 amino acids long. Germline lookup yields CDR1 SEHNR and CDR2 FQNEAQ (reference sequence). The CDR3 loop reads CASSQGQGRDTEAFF. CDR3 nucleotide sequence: TGTGCCAGCAGCCAGGGACAGGGGAGAGACACTGAAGCTTTCTTT.

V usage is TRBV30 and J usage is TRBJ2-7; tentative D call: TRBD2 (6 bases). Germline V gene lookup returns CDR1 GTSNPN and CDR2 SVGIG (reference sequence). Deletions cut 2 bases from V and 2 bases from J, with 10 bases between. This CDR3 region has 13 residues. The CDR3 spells CAWSPGLTYEQYF. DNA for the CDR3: TGTGCCTGGAGTCCGGGACTTACCTACGAGCAGTACTTC.

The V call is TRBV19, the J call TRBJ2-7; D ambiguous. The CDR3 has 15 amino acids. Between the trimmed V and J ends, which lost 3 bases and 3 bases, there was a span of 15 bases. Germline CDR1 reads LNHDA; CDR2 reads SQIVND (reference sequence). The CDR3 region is CASSILIGSSYEQYF. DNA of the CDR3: TGTGCCAGTAGTATTCTGATCGGCAGTAGCTACGAGCAGTACTTC.

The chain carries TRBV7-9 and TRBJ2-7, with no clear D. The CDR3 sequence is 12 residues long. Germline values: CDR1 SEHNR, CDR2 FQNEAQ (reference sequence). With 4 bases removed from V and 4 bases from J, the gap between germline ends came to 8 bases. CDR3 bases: TGTGCCAGCAGCTCGATGCTTTACGAGCAGTACTTC. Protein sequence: CASSSMLYEQYF.